The clone carrying this TCR beta chain was counted a single time. Its antigen remains unidentified. Being one base from a much bigger clone, this may be a read error. The CDR3 runs 16 residues. V shed 5 bases, J shed 7 bases, and the junction held 15 bases outside the gene matches. Germline assignment: CDR1 MNHEY and CDR2 SVGEGT. These data belong to a study of tumor-infiltrating lymphocytes in primary liver carcinoma. Across the study: Patients were men and women aged 30 to 69 years. Whole-study findings and limits: The bulk unsorted samples meant that CD4+ and CD8+ repertoires went uncompared.

The source of the blood RNA was unsorted whole blood, and germline DNA was extracted as well. The authors made TCR beta cDNA from approximately 500 ng total RNA with a constant-region primer. Each TCR beta library was derived from three nested multiplex PCR rounds that employed slightly modified ARM-PCR. Each of the first two PCR rounds ran approximately 9 cycles with TRBV1-TRBV30 forward and C-beta reverse primers. Using its own MiXCR run on the multiplex PCR reads, TCRdb lists one record per CDR3 protein. The data hold 300,000 to 350,000 distinct CDR3 sequences, with about two thirds observed a single time.

Sequences were obtained from peripheral blood. This chain connects TRBV6-2 or TRBV6-3 to TRBJ2-3; 7 positions agree with TRBD2. This TCR derives from a man aged 35-49 years with primary liver carcinoma and hepatitis B virus infection. This chain's CDR3 is CASSPHSCGSLNTQYF. The CDR3 nucleotides read TGTGCCAGCAGTCCCCATTCATGCGGGAGTCTTAATACGCAGTATTTT.